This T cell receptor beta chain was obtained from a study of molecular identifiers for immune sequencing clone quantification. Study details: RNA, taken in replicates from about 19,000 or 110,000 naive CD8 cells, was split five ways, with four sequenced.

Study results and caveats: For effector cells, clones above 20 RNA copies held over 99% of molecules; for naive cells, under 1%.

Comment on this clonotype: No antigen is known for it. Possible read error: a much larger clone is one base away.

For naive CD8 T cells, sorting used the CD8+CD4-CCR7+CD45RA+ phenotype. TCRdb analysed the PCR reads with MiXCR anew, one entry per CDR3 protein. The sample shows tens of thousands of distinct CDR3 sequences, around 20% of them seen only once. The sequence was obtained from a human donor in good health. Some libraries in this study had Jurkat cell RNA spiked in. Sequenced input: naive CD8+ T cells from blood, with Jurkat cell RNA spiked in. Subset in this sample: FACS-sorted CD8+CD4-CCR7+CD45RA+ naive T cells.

In DNA form, the CDR3 reads TGTGTCAGCAGTCCGCTATTGAGGGGTGAGCAGTTCTTC. Encoded protein: CVSSPLLRGEQFF. The V gene is TRBV6-2 or TRBV6-3, the J gene TRBJ2-1, with D perhaps assigned TRBD1 or TRBD2 (5 bases each). Germline-derived CDR1 and CDR2 are MNHEY and SVGEGT. The CDR3 is 13 residues long.